This is a list of T cell receptor beta chains from one sample in a study of blood T cell repertoires in COVID-19. Using immunoSEQ multiplex PCR, the repertoire was profiled, and TCRdb retains in-frame clones only, with some absent. This table has some 150,000 clones, more than 80% appearing once. The specimen was peripheral blood. The receptors shown here come from a human donor in a cohort sampled during active COVID-19. Each CDR3 is given without its conserved first and last residue.

TRBJ1-1 TRBV5-6 ASSPLLTGGTEAF
TRBJ2-2 TRBV5-1 ASSLASGNTGELF
TRBJ1-1 TRBV5-8 ASSLTGGKAF
TRBJ1-5 TRBV6-5 ASVPGQGSNQPQH
TRBJ1-1 TRBV10-3 AISAPRTGEGNTEAF
TRBJ1-4 TRBV18 ASSPQQGSMDEKLF
TRBJ1-2 TRBV28 ASSLYPENYGYT
TRBJ1-5 TRBV7-9 ASSLSHGGSYSNQPQH
TRBJ1-2 TRBV6-5 ASGPRGPNYGYT
TRBJ2-2 TRBV6-4 ASSPGLENTGELF
TRBJ2-5 TRBV7-9 ASSLDARQGTQY
TRBJ1-6 TRBV28 ATRDSSYNSPLH
TRBJ2-1 TRBV19 ASQAAPWGQNNEQF
TRBJ2-1 TRBV9 ASSSGAGSSYNEQF
TRBJ1-4 TRBV28 ASSLGQGRGTNEKLF
TRBJ2-5 TRBV6-5 ASRGAGGKETQY
TRBJ1-2 TRBV5-1 ASSSSTGGAEGYT
TRBJ2-4 TRBV4-1 ASSQEPSGVAKNIQY
TRBJ2-1 TRBV2 ASRISVSYNEQF
TRBJ1-6 TRBV7-8 ASSYRWGNSPLH